Detailed here is one TCR beta chain. This record comes from a study of OX40 agonist ivuxolimab in advanced cancers. The CDR3 extends over 15 amino acids. The junction had 5 bases not matched to a gene; V was cut back by 5 bases and J by 2 bases. The germline CDR1 and CDR2 sequences are KGHSH and LQKENI. Using immunoSEQ multiplex PCR, the repertoire was profiled, and TCRdb retains in-frame clones only, with some absent. The sample lists around 66,000 clones; around 90% were seen once. The chain has TRBV18 and TRBJ1-5; 8 nucleotides align to TRBD1. This sequence originates from an adult with an advanced solid tumor such as melanoma, head and neck, liver or kidney cancer. The sequencing used CD4+ or CD8+ T cells sorted from blood, collected in a trial of the OX40 agonist ivuxolimab. The CDR3: CASSDRGNGNQPQHF. CDR3 nucleotide sequence: TGTGCCAGCTCAGACAGGGGAAATGGCAATCAGCCCCAGCATTTT.